Listed here are 30 T cell receptor beta chains from one sample, sequenced in a study of CD8 T cells in Susac syndrome. Reverse transcription of roughly 0.5 to 1 ug RNA used random hexamers. TCRdb analysed the immunoSEQ multiplex PCR reads with MiXCR anew, one entry per CDR3 protein. The table records 240,000 or so distinct CDR3 sequences, approximately 95% of them present only once. The sequenced material came from CD4+ T cells from PBMCs. These receptors were collected from a human donor with Susac syndrome.

This clonotype has only one observation. The chain carries TRBV30 and TRBJ1-1; D is uncertain. The CDR3 is 12 amino acids. Trimming removed 1 base from V and 10 bases from J, with 13 bases in between. Germline V lookup: CDR1 GTSNPN, CDR2 SVGIG (reference sequence). CDR3 coding DNA: TGTGCCTGGAGTGCCTCAGCCGAATCAGCTTTCTTT. Its protein product is CAWSASAESAFF.

The chain links TRBV29-1 to TRBJ2-1, with TRBD2 matching 13 bases. CDR3 length: 15 amino acids. With 6 bases clipped from V and 7 bases from J, the junction kept 9 bases outside the gene matches. Germline CDR1 reads SQVTM; CDR2 reads ANQGSEA. The CDR3 protein is CSVDKLAGGRNEQFF. DNA of the CDR3: TGCAGCGTGGATAAACTAGCGGGAGGGAGAAATGAGCAGTTCTTC.

The rearrangement links TRBV19 to TRBJ1-1; D unresolved. The germline gives CDR1 LNHDA, CDR2 SQIVND (reference sequence). With 3 bases removed from V and 3 bases from J, the gap between germline ends came to 11 bases. The CDR3 is 14 residues long. This CDR3 reads CASSIRHRDTEAFF. The CDR3 DNA follows: TGTGCCAGTAGTATCCGACATCGAGACACTGAAGCTTTCTTT.

The rearrangement joins TRBV7-2 to TRBJ2-7, with D unresolved. The CDR3 totals 19 residues. V dropped 2 bases and J dropped 0 bases, with 23 bases sitting between them. Germline assignment: CDR1 SGHTA and CDR2 FQGNSA. CDR3: CASSLPRTPSPALSYEQYF. CDR3 in DNA: TGTGCCAGCAGCTTACCCCGAACACCGTCTCCGGCCCTCTCCTACGAGCAGTACTTC.

The V gene is TRBV20-1, the J gene TRBJ2-5; 9 positions agree with TRBD2. The V gene end was trimmed by 6 bases and the J gene end by 3 bases; junction bases not matched to a gene: 5. In germline, CDR1 is DFQATT, CDR2 SNEGSKA (reference sequence). The CDR3 covers 13 residues. In DNA form, the CDR3 reads TGCAGTGCCCCGATAGCGGGAGAAGAGACCCAGTACTTC. Its translation: CSAPIAGEETQYF.

This clonotype was detected only once. The V call is TRBV12-3 or TRBV12-4, the J call TRBJ2-1, with D perhaps assigned TRBD1 or TRBD2 (5 bases each). V was pared by 3 bases and J by 8 bases, with 14 bases between. The CDR3 consists of 14 residues. CDR3 DNA: TGTGCCAGCAGTTTTGAGACGGGGCCGGATGAGCAGTTCTTC. Its translation is CASSFETGPDEQFF.

V and J are TRBV11-2 and TRBJ1-2; the D gene is possibly TRBD1 (5 bases). This CDR3 has 14 amino acids. The V end lost 5 bases, the J end lost 4 bases, and 14 bases lay between the germline ends. Germline assignment: CDR1 SGHAT and CDR2 FQNNGV. CDR3: CASSQAGLTYGYTF. CDR3 coding DNA: TGTGCCAGCAGCCAAGCAGGGCTTACCTATGGCTACACCTTC.

The chain recombines TRBV4-1 with TRBJ1-4, with 8 bases aligning to TRBD1. There are 17 residues in the CDR3. With V trimmed by 1 base and J by 8 bases, 12 bases remained unmatched. Germline V gives CDR1 MGHRA, CDR2 YSYEKL. CDR3: CASSQVGVGQVREKLFF. CDR3 nucleotides: TGCGCCAGCAGCCAAGTAGGTGTGGGACAGGTTAGAGAAAAACTGTTTTTT.

The chain has TRBV6-6 and TRBJ2-7; tentatively, D is TRBD2 (5 bases). The V end was cut by 6 bases, the J end by 0 bases, with 15 bases between. Germline CDR1 MNHNY, CDR2 SVGAGI (reference sequence). The CDR3 contains 15 residues. The CDR3 is CASSQLVSGSYEQYF. The CDR3 coding sequence is TGTGCCAGCAGCCAACTAGTTTCAGGCTCCTACGAGCAGTACTTC.

The chain combines TRBV9 with TRBJ1-1; D uncertain. CDR3 length: 13 residues. V was shortened by 3 bases and J by 3 bases, with 9 bases between the two germline ends. Per the germline V gene, CDR1 is SGDLS and CDR2 is YYNGEE. The CDR3 sequence is CASSGGRDTEAFF. Written as DNA, the CDR3 is TGTGCCAGCAGCGGCGGACGGGACACTGAAGCTTTCTTT.

The chain links TRBV6-2 or TRBV6-3 to TRBJ2-7, with D uncertain. CDR3 length: 16 residues. Germline CDR1 and CDR2: MNHEY and SVGEGT. Trimming left V 7 bases short and J 3 bases short, with 22 bases between. The CDR3 region is CASNPAYTSFYYEQYF. Written as DNA, the CDR3 is TGTGCCAGCAATCCAGCGTACACGAGCTTTTACTACGAGCAGTACTTC.

The J gene is TRBJ1-5, the V gene TRBV18, with a weak D call TRBD1 (5 bases). The V gene's germline CDR1 is KGHSH and CDR2 LQKENI. There are 13 residues in the CDR3. Trimming took off 6 bases at V and 4 bases at J, with 10 bases between the two ends. The CDR3 DNA sequence: TGTGCCAGCTCGGGGGGGGAGAATCAGCCCCAGCATTTT. Translating gives CASSGGENQPQHF.

This chain joins TRBV20-1 and TRBJ2-5; 9 nucleotides line up with TRBD2. The germline CDR1 and CDR2 sequences are DFQATT and SNEGSKA (reference sequence). V shed 0 bases, J shed 5 bases, and the junction held 10 bases outside the gene matches. The CDR3 extends over 16 amino acids. The CDR3 spells CSARDALREGGETQYF. CDR3 bases: TGCAGTGCTAGAGATGCCCTGCGGGAGGGTGGGGAGACCCAGTACTTC.

The chain is built from TRBV29-1 and TRBJ2-1; possibly TRBD1 for D (7 bases). CDR1 SQVTM and CDR2 ANQGSEA come from the germline V gene. Trimming took 5 bases from V and 6 from J, leaving 11 bases between them. The CDR3 sequence is 12 residues long. The CDR3 region is CSVHRGGNEQFF. The CDR3 DNA sequence: TGCAGCGTTCACAGGGGAGGCAATGAGCAGTTCTTC.

The V and J genes are TRBV29-1 and TRBJ1-3; D is perhaps TRBD1 (5 bases). CDR3 length equals 14 residues. Trimming removed 6 bases from V and 2 bases from J, with 14 bases in between. Per germline, CDR1 SQVTM and CDR2 ANQGSEA. CDR3 residues: CSVSIGTAGNTIYF. In DNA, the CDR3 is TGCAGCGTCTCTATCGGGACGGCTGGAAACACCATATATTTT. Combining the CDR3 with reference TRBV29-1 and TRBJ1-3 gives the whole variable domain SAVISQKPSRDICQRGTSLTIQCQVDSQVTMMFWYRQQPGQSLTLIATANQGSEATYESGFVIDKFPISRPNLTFSTLTVSNMSPEDSSIYLCSVSIGTAGNTIYFGEGSWLTVV.

This clonotype was picked up one time. The rearrangement links TRBV20-1 to TRBJ2-7, with TRBD2 matching 9 bases. The germline gives CDR1 DFQATT, CDR2 SNEGSKA (reference sequence). V lost 6 bases and J lost 2; bases outside the gene matches: 8. The CDR3 spans 14 residues. The DNA for the CDR3 is TGCAGTGCCCTAGGACTAGCGTCTACCTACGAGCAGTACTTC. Amino acids: CSALGLASTYEQYF.

This chain uses TRBV6-2 or TRBV6-3 with TRBJ2-5; D unresolved. Germline CDR1 and CDR2: MNHEY and SVGEGT. V was shortened by 0 bases and J by 0 bases, with 8 bases between the two germline ends. The CDR3 extends over 15 amino acids. CDR3 bases: TGTGCCAGCAGTTACTCGAACCAGTACCAAGAGACCCAGTACTTC. The encoded protein is CASSYSNQYQETQYF.

The chain links TRBV12-3 or TRBV12-4 to TRBJ1-5; 7 nucleotides match TRBD1. The CDR3 consists of 14 residues. V was clipped by 3 bases and J by 5 bases; unmatched bases: 4. CDR3 in amino acids: CASSFPTGYQPQHF. The CDR3 DNA reads TGTGCCAGCAGTTTCCCGACAGGGTATCAGCCCCAGCATTTT.

The chain carries TRBV20-1 and TRBJ2-7; 8 nucleotides line up with TRBD2. The V gene end was trimmed by 6 bases and the J gene end by 1 base; junction bases not matched to a gene: 11. CDR3 length: 15 residues. Per the germline V gene, CDR1 is DFQATT and CDR2 is SNEGSKA (reference sequence). The CDR3 here is CSAMFHGTRSYEQYF. CDR3 in DNA: TGCAGTGCCATGTTTCACGGGACTAGGTCCTACGAGCAGTACTTC.

This clonotype was counted once. The V and J genes are TRBV2 and TRBJ1-2, with D perhaps TRBD1 (5 bases). CDR1 and CDR2 from the germline V gene are SNHLY and FYNNEI. The V end was cut by 6 bases, the J end by 0 bases, with 11 bases between. This CDR3 spans 14 amino acids. Here the CDR3 DNA reads TGTGCCAGCAGAGGGGACGGAGCTAACTATGGCTACACCTTC. Protein: CASRGDGANYGYTF.

The genes are TRBV20-1 and TRBJ1-2; D remains ambiguous. Trimming took 3 bases from V and 0 from J, leaving 2 bases between them. There are 11 residues in the CDR3. Looked up from germline, CDR1 is DFQATT and CDR2 is SNEGSKA (reference sequence). Written as DNA, the CDR3 is TGCAGTGCTAGGACTAACTATGGCTACACCTTC. Translating it yields CSARTNYGYTF.

The CDR3 region has the DNA TGTGCCAGCAGCCCACAGGGATTGACCGGGGAGCTGTTTTTT. Amino acid sequence: CASSPQGLTGELFF. This chain connects TRBV7-9 to TRBJ2-2, with D tentatively TRBD1 (6 bases). Per germline, CDR1 SEHNR and CDR2 FQNEAQ (reference sequence). The length of the CDR3 is 14 residues. Trimming shortened V by 5 bases and J by 5 bases, and 12 bases separated the two germline ends. The variable domain in full, completed from reference TRBV7-9 and TRBJ2-2, reads DTGVSQNPRHKITKRGQNVTFRCDPISEHNRLYWYRQTLGQGPEFLTYFQNEAQLEKSRLLSDRFSAERPKGSFSTLEIQRTEQGDSAMYLCASSPQGLTGELFFGEGSRLTVL.

The chain links TRBV7-9 to TRBJ2-7, with 7 bases identical to TRBD2. Trimming at V came to 2 bases and at J to 2 bases, leaving 12 bases not matched to a gene. Germline V gene data show CDR1 as SEHNR and CDR2 as FQNEAQ (reference sequence). CDR3 length: 17 residues. CDR3 nucleotides: TGTGCCAGCAGCTTAACAAAGGGACTAAGGCAGACCTACGAGCAGTACTTC. It encodes CASSLTKGLRQTYEQYF.

V usage is TRBV6-5 and J usage is TRBJ2-1; TRBD2 aligns across 9 bases. This CDR3 region has 17 residues. Germline assignment: CDR1 MNHEY and CDR2 SVGAGI. The V gene end was trimmed by 0 bases and the J gene end by 5 bases; junction bases not matched to a gene: 8. CDR3 sequence: CASSYSRRGGRDNEQFF. CDR3 bases: TGTGCCAGCAGTTACTCGAGGCGGGGGGGGCGGGACAATGAGCAGTTCTTC.

The chain employs TRBV30 and TRBJ2-3; no clear D gene. CDR1 is GTSNPN, CDR2 SVGIG, per germline (reference sequence). CDR3 length: 11 residues. Trimming removed 3 bases from V and 4 bases from J, with 5 bases in between. DNA for the CDR3: TGTGCCTGGAGCTACTCAGATACGCAGTATTTT. Its protein is CAWSYSDTQYF. Based on the CDR3 plus reference TRBV30 and TRBJ2-3, the full variable domain is SQTIHQWPATLVQPVGSPLSLECTVEGTSNPNLYWYRQAAGRGLQLLFYSVGIGQISSEVPQNLSASRPQDRQFILSSKKLLLSDSGFYLCAWSYSDTQYFGPGTRLTVL.

The chain uses TRBV12-3 or TRBV12-4 and TRBJ2-5, with D unresolved. V was clipped by 7 bases and J by 5 bases, with 14 bases between them. CDR3 length equals 13 residues. DNA of the CDR3: TGTGCCAGCACTGAGGTGGCTGGGGAGACCCAGTACTTC. The encoded protein is CASTEVAGETQYF.

The chain has TRBV4-2 and TRBJ1-4; maybe TRBD1 (6 bases). The CDR3 contains 14 residues. Trimming removed 3 bases at V and 8 bases at J, with 13 bases between. The germline V gene encodes CDR1 LGHNA and CDR2 YNFKEQ. This chain's CDR3 is CASSHGQGFEKLFF. The CDR3 nucleotides are TGTGCCAGCAGCCATGGGCAGGGGTTCGAAAAACTGTTTTTT.

The gene calls are TRBV20-1 and TRBJ2-1; 8 positions agree with TRBD1. The CDR3 totals 14 residues. The germline V gene encodes CDR1 DFQATT and CDR2 SNEGSKA (reference sequence). The CDR3 region is CSGQGPKSYNEQFF. The CDR3 coding sequence is TGCAGCGGACAGGGACCCAAATCCTACAATGAGCAGTTCTTC.

This sequence joins TRBV12-5 and TRBJ1-2; D is unresolved. Germline loops: CDR1 LGHNT, CDR2 FRNRAP. V was shortened by 6 bases and J by 3 bases, with 17 bases between the two germline ends. The CDR3 is 15 residues long. The CDR3 DNA is TGTGCTAGTGGCCGATACCCGGGTACTGACTATGGCTACACCTTC. It is translated as CASGRYPGTDYGYTF.

The J gene is TRBJ1-4, the V gene TRBV5-6; D is unclear. The V end was cut by 3 bases, the J end by 10 bases, with 22 bases between. The CDR3 runs to 16 residues. CDR1 and CDR2 (germline): SGHDT, YYEEEE. The CDR3 DNA is TGTGCCAGCAGCTCTTTCTCCAGCCCGCGTACCGGAAAACTGTTTTTT. Amino acids: CASSSFSSPRTGKLFF.